The source of this T cell receptor beta chain is a study of blood T cell repertoires in COVID-19. Allocation to cohorts depended on clinical history reported by the participants. Method: immunoSEQ multiplex PCR; TCRdb's copy keeps in-frame clones and lacks some. This table has roughly 250,000 clones, more than 85% appearing once. CDR1 is ENHRY, CDR2 SYGVKD, per germline. This CDR3 is built from 16 residues. Deletions cut 4 bases from V and 0 bases from J, with 14 bases between. The chain uses TRBV10-3 and TRBJ2-3, with D possibly matching TRBD1 (6 bases). This TCR was sampled from a woman aged 45-59 years who had recovered from COVID-19. The sequenced sample was PBMCs or T cells enriched from blood (not recorded which). The CDR3 protein is CAISGGQSPSTDTQYF. The DNA for the CDR3 is TGTGCCATCAGTGGGGGGCAGAGTCCTAGCACAGATACGCAGTATTTT.